What follows are 12 T cell receptor beta chains derived from one specimen sequenced in a study of CD8 T cells in ankylosing spondylitis. MiXCR, applied by TCRdb to the 5' RACE reads, yields one record per CDR3 protein. The sample has over 200,000 distinct CDR3 sequences; about 10% are singletons. The material sequenced was blood, either unsorted or a sorted T cell fraction (not recorded which). The receptors shown here come from a male donor with ankylosing spondylitis or in good health (not recorded which).

The genes are TRBV6-1 and TRBJ2-2; no definite D call. This CDR3 has 14 amino acids. Germline values: CDR1 MNHNS, CDR2 SASEGT. Deletions cut 5 bases from V and 4 bases from J, with 11 bases between. DNA of the CDR3: TGTGCCAGCAGTCATTCAAGAAGCACCGGGGAGCTGTTTTTT. It specifies CASSHSRSTGELFF.

This clonotype was found a few times. The J gene is TRBJ2-7, the V gene TRBV7-9; D unclear. CDR3 length equals 14 residues. The germline CDR1 and CDR2 sequences are SEHNR and FQNEAQ (reference sequence). V was cut by 0 bases and J by 5 bases, with 11 bases left in between. DNA for the CDR3: TGTGCCAGCAGCTTAGCGCAAGTCCGGGACGAGCAGTACTTC. It codes for CASSLAQVRDEQYF.

This clonotype was observed at least ten times. The chain combines TRBV6-5 with TRBJ2-1; D possibly uses TRBD1 or TRBD2 (5 bases each). In germline, CDR1 is MNHEY, CDR2 SVGAGI. V lost 6 bases and J lost 5, with 20 bases in between. The length of the CDR3 is 16 residues. CDR3 nucleotides: TGTGCCAGCAGGTCCTCCGGGACCCGAACCAACAATGAGCAGTTCTTC. Amino acids: CASRSSGTRTNNEQFF.

This clonotype was seen at least ten times. The rearrangement joins TRBV4-2 to TRBJ1-3; 10 bases are a match to TRBD1. Trimming at V came to 5 bases and at J to 4 bases, leaving 17 bases not matched to a gene. Germline V gene lookup returns CDR1 LGHNA and CDR2 YNFKEQ. This CDR3 has 19 residues. The CDR3 nucleotides read TGTGCCAGCAGCGCCGGGACAGGGGCGAGGTTAGTGTCCGGAAACACCATATATTTT. It yields the protein CASSAGTGARLVSGNTIYF.

This clonotype was counted ten times or more. The chain uses TRBV28 and TRBJ2-2; 8 bases are shared with TRBD1. V gave up 4 bases and J gave up 7 bases; unmatched junction bases: 11. The CDR3 spans 16 residues. Germline V gene lookup returns CDR1 MDHEN and CDR2 SYDVKM. The CDR3 here is CASSSPQGAFVGELFF. The DNA for the CDR3 is TGTGCCAGCAGTTCCCCCCAGGGGGCGTTCGTCGGGGAGCTGTTTTTT. The full variable domain, with the rest looked up from reference TRBV28 and TRBJ2-2, is DVKVTQSSRYLVKRTGEKVFLECVQDMDHENMFWYRQDPGLGLRLIYFSYDVKMKEKGDIPEGYSVSREKKERFSLILESASTNQTSMYLCASSSPQGAFVGELFFGEGSRLTVL.

This clonotype showed up just a few times. This CDR3 is CASSVKTGKYNEQFF. CDR3 DNA: TGTGCCAGCAGCGTAAAGACAGGGAAGTACAATGAGCAGTTCTTC. J is TRBJ2-1 and V is TRBV21-1; the D segment call TRBD1 is taken from the table without a DNA check. TRBV21-1 is a recognized pseudogene. The CDR3 extends over 15 amino acids.

The chain carries TRBV28 and TRBJ2-3; D is ambiguous. This CDR3 spans 15 amino acids. Trimming took 9 bases from V and 0 from J, leaving 16 bases between them. From germline, CDR1 is MDHEN and CDR2 SYDVKM. Here the CDR3 DNA reads TGTGCCAGTTACCTAGAGGACCCTAGCACAGATACGCAGTATTTT. Amino acid sequence: CASYLEDPSTDTQYF.

In this sample, this clonotype turned up many times. The rearrangement links TRBV12-3 or TRBV12-4 to TRBJ2-3, with TRBD2 matching over 11 bases. The J segment lost 6 bases and the V segment lost 7 bases, leaving 9 bases of the junction unmatched. The CDR3 runs to 15 residues. CDR3 in amino acids: CASTLAGGPRDTQYF. In DNA form, the CDR3 reads TGTGCCAGCACTCTAGCGGGGGGTCCTAGGGATACGCAGTATTTT.

This clonotype was seen repeatedly, ten times or more. V usage is TRBV7-3 and J usage is TRBJ2-6; no clear D gene. Trimming removed 1 base at V and 1 base at J, with 2 bases between. This CDR3 has 14 residues. Looked up from germline, CDR1 is SGHTA and CDR2 is FQGTGA. Here the CDR3 DNA reads TGTGCCAGCAGCTTAAAGTCTGGGGCCAACGTCCTGACTTTC. Translation gives CASSLKSGANVLTF.

The chain links TRBV7-2 to TRBJ2-2; 10 bases map to TRBD2. The CDR3 totals 16 residues. V lost 6 bases, J lost 4 bases, and 8 bases stayed unmatched. Per germline, CDR1 SGHTA and CDR2 FQGNSA. This CDR3 is CASRPRTSGSTGELFF. CDR3 DNA sequence: TGTGCCAGCAGACCAAGGACTAGCGGCTCCACCGGGGAGCTGTTTTTT.

This sequence joins TRBV7-2 and TRBJ1-2, with 8 positions matching TRBD1. V dropped 0 bases and J dropped 8; count of bases not matched to a gene: 8. CDR1 and CDR2 (germline): SGHTA, FQGNSA. The CDR3 covers 15 residues. In nucleotides, the CDR3 is TGTGCCAGCAGCTTAGCTTCACAGGGGGTAGGAGGCTACACCTTC. Its translation: CASSLASQGVGGYTF. Filled out from reference TRBV7-2 and TRBJ1-2, the complete variable domain reads GAGVSQSPSNKVTEKGKDVELRCDPISGHTALYWYRQSLGQGLEFLIYFQGNSAPDKSGLPSDRFSAERTGGSVSTLTIQRTQQEDSAVYLCASSLASQGVGGYTFGSGTRLTVV.

In this sample, this clonotype turned up many times. The chain links TRBV4-2 to TRBJ2-3, with D unresolved. The CDR3 is 12 amino acids. The V gene lost 1 base and the J gene lost 6 bases, with 5 bases spanning the gap. CDR1 is LGHNA and CDR2 is YNFKEQ in the germline V gene. As DNA, the CDR3 is TGTGCCAGCAGCCAAGTTTCGGATACGCAGTATTTT. It yields the protein CASSQVSDTQYF.